This paragraph reports one T cell receptor beta chain. What it recognizes is unknown. This specimen belongs to a study of cytomegalovirus exposure and HLA in healthy donors. Germline V CDR1 and CDR2: MDHEN, SYDVKM. Trimming removed 5 bases from V and 1 base from J, with 12 bases in between. The CDR3 covers 16 residues. Profiled with immunoSEQ multiplex PCR; TCRdb holds only in-frame clones, not every one. The sample carries fewer than 100,000 clones, nearly 95% recorded once. Findings of the study overall: Per published reports, the classifier diagnosed cytomegalovirus status with high specificity and sensitivity. Associated with cytomegalovirus, according to the listing, were around 160 TCR beta chains.

The chain has TRBV28 and TRBJ2-6; D is undetermined. This clonotype was sampled from a woman between 18 and 29 years old in good health and CMV-seronegative. Sequenced sample: PBMCs. The CDR3 nucleotides read TGTGCCAGCAGTCCCCCTTCGGGTTCTGGGGCCAACGTCCTGACTTTC. This gives the protein CASSPPSGSGANVLTF. Combining the CDR3 with reference TRBV28 and TRBJ2-6 gives the whole variable domain DVKVTQSSRYLVKRTGEKVFLECVQDMDHENMFWYRQDPGLGLRLIYFSYDVKMKEKGDIPEGYSVSREKKERFSLILESASTNQTSMYLCASSPPSGSGANVLTFGAGSRLTVL.